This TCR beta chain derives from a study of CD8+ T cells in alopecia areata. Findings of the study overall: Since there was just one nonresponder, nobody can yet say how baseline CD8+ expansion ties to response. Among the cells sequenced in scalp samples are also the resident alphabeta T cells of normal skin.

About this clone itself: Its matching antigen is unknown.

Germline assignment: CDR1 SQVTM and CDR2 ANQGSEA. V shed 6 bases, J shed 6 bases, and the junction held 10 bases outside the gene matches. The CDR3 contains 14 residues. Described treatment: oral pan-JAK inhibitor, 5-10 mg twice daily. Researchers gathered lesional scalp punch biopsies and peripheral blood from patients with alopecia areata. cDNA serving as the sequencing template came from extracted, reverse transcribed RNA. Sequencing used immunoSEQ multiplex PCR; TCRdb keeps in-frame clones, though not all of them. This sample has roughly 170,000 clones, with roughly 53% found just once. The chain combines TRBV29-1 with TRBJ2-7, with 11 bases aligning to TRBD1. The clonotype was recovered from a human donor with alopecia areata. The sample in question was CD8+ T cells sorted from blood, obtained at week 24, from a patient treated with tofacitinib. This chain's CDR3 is CSVGGTGGPAEQYF. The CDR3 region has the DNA TGCAGCGTCGGAGGGACAGGGGGACCTGCCGAGCAGTACTTC.